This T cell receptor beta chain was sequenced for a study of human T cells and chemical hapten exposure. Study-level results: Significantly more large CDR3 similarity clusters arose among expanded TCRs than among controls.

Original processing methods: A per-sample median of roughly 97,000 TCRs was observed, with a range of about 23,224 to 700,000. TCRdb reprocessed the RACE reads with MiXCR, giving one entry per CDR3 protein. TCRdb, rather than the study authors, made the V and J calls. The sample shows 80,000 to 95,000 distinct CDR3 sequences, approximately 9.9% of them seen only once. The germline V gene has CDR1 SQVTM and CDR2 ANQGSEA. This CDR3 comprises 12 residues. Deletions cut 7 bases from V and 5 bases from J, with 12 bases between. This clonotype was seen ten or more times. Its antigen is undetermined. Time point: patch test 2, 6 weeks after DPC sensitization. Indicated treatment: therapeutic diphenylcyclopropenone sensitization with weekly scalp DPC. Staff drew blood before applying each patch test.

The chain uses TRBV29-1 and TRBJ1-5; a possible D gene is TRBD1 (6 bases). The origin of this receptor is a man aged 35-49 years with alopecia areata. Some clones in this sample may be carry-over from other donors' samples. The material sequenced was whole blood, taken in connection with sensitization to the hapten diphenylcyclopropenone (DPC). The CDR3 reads CSAGGRDQPQHF. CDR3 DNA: TGCAGCGCCGGGGGCAGAGATCAGCCCCAGCATTTT.